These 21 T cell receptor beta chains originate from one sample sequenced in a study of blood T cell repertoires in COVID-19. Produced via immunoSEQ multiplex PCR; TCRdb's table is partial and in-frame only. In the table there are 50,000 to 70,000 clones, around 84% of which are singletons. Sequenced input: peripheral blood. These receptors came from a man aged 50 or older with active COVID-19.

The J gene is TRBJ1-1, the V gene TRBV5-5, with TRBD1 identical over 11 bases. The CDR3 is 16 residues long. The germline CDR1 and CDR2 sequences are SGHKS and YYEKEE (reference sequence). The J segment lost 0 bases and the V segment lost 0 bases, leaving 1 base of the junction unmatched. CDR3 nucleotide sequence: TGTGCCAGCAGCTTGGGGACAGGGGGCTTGAACACTGAAGCTTTCTTT. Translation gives CASSLGTGGLNTEAFF.

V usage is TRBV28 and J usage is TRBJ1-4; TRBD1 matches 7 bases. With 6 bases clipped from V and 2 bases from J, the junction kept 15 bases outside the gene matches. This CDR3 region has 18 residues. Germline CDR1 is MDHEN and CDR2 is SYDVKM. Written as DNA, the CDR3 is TGTGCCAGCAGGAGGGACCGGGACAGCCATCCCACTAATGAAAAACTGTTTTTT. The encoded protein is CASRRDRDSHPTNEKLFF. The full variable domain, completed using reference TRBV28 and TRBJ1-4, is DVKVTQSSRYLVKRTGEKVFLECVQDMDHENMFWYRQDPGLGLRLIYFSYDVKMKEKGDIPEGYSVSREKKERFSLILESASTNQTSMYLCASRRDRDSHPTNEKLFFGSGTQLSVL.

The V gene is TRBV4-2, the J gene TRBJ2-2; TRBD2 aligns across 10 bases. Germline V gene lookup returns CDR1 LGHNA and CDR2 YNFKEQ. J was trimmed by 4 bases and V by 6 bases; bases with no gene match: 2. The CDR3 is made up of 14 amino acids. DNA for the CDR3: TGTGCCAGCAGAAGCGGGGGGGTCACCGGGGAGCTGTTTTTT. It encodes CASRSGGVTGELFF.

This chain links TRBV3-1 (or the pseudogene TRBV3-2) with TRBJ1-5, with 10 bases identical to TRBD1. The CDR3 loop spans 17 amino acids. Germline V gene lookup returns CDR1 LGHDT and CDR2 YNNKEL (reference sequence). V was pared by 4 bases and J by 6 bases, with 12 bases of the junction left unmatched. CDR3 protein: CASSPSGDRGLSQPQHF. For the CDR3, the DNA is TGTGCCAGCAGCCCAAGTGGTGACAGGGGGCTATCTCAGCCCCAGCATTTT.

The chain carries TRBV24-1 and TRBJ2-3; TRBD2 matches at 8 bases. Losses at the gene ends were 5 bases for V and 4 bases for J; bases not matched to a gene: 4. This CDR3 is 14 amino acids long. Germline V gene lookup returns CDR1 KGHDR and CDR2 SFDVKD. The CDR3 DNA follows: TGTGCCACCAGTGGCCCGCGGGAGGCAGATACGCAGTATTTT. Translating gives CATSGPREADTQYF.

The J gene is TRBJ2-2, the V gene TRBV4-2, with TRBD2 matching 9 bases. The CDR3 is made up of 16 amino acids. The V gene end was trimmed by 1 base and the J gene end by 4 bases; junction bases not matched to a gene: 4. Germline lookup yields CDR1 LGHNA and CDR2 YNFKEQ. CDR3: CASSQGAGGSTGELFF. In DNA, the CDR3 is TGTGCCAGCAGCCAAGGAGCGGGGGGATCCACCGGGGAGCTGTTTTTT.

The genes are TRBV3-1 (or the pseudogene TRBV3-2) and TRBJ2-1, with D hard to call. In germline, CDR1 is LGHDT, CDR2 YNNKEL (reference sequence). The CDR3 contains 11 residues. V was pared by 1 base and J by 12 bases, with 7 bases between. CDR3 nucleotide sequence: TGTGCCAGCAGCCAAGGTTTCGGGCAGTTCTTC. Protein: CASSQGFGQFF.

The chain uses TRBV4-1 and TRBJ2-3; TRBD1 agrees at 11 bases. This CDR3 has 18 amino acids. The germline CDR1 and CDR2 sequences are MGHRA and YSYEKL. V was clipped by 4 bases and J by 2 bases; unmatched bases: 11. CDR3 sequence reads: CASSLGQGAQVVTDTQYF. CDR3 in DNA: TGCGCCAGCAGCCTCGGACAGGGGGCGCAGGTCGTCACAGATACGCAGTATTTT.

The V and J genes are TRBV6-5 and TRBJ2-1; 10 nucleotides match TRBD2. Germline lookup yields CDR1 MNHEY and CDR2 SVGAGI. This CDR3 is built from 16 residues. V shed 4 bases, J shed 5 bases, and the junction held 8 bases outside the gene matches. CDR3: CASSSSSSGGNNEQFF. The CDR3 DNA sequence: TGTGCCAGCAGTTCTTCTTCTAGCGGGGGAAACAATGAGCAGTTCTTC.

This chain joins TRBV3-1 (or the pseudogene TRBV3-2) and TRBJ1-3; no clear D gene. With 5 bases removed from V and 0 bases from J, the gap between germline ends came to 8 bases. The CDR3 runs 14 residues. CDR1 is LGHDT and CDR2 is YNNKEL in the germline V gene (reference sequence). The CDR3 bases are TGTGCCAGCAGCGTACGCAGCTCTGGAAACACCATATATTTT. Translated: CASSVRSSGNTIYF.

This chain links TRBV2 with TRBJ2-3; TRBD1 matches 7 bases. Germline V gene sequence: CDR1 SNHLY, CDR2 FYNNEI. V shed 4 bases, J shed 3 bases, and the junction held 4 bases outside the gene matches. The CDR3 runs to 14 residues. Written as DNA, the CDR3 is TGTGCCAGCAGTGGACAGGGTATGACAGATACGCAGTATTTT. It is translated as CASSGQGMTDTQYF.

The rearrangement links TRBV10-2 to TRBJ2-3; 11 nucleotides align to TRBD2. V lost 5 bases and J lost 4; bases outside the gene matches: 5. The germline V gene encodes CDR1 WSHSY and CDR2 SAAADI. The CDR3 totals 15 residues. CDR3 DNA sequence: TGCGCCAGCAGTACACTAGCGGGAGTACCAGATACGCAGTATTTT. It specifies CASSTLAGVPDTQYF.

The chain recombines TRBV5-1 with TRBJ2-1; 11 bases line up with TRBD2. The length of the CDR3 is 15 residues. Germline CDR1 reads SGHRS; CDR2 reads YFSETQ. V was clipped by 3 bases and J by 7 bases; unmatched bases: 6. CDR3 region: CASSSTRTSGNEQFF. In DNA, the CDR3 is TGCGCCAGCAGCTCGACACGGACTAGCGGGAATGAGCAGTTCTTC.

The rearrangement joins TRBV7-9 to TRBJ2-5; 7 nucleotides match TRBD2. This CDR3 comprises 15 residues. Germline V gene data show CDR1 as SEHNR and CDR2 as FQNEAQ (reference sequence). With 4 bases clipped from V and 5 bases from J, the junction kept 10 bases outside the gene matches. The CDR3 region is CASSSPSGGGETQYF. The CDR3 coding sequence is TGTGCCAGCAGCTCCCCCTCCGGGGGAGGGGAGACCCAGTACTTC.

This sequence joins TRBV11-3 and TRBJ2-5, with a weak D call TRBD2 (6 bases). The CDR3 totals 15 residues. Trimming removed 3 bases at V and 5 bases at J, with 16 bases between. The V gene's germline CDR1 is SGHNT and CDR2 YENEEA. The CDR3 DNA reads TGTGCCAGCAGCTTTGCCTTCGGGAGCGGGGAGACCCAGTACTTC. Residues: CASSFAFGSGETQYF.

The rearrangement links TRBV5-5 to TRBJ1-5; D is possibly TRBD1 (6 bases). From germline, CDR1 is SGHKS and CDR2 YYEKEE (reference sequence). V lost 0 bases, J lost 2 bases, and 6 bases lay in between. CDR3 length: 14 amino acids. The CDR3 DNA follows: TGTGCCAGCAGCTTGGCAGGGGGCAATCAGCCCCAGCATTTT. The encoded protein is CASSLAGGNQPQHF.

Here the CDR3 reads CASSLWTGDSYEQYF. The CDR3 region has the DNA TGTGCCAGCAGCTTGTGGACAGGGGACTCCTACGAGCAGTACTTC. The genes are TRBV5-8 and TRBJ2-7, with TRBD1 matching 9 bases. The CDR3 spans 15 residues. Trimming removed 1 base from V and 0 bases from J; junction bases left unmatched: 2. Germline lookup yields CDR1 SGHTS and CDR2 YDEGEE.

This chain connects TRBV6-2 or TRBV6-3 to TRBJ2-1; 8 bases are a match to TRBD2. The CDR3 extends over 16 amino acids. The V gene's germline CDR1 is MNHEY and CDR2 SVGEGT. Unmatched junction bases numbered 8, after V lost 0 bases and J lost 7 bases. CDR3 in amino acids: CASSYSAGGPINEQFF. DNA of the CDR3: TGTGCCAGCAGTTACTCGGCGGGGGGCCCGATAAATGAGCAGTTCTTC.

In DNA form, the CDR3 reads TGTGCCAGCCAGGACATACTGAACACTGAAGCTTTCTTT. Translation gives CASQDILNTEAFF. This chain connects TRBV27 to TRBJ1-1, with D possibly being TRBD1 (5 bases). Looked up from germline, CDR1 is MNHEY and CDR2 is SMNVEV (reference sequence). The CDR3 contains 13 residues. V lost 8 bases and J 0 bases, leaving 10 bases between the germline ends.

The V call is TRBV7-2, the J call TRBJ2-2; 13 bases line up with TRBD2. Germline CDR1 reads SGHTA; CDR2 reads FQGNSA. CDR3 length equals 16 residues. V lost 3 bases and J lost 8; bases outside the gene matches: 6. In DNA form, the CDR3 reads TGTGCCAGCAGCTTCGGACTAGCGGGAGCTTCGGGGGAGCTGTTTTTT. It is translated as CASSFGLAGASGELFF.

The CDR3 sequence: CASTPGLAENTGELFF. CDR3 DNA: TGTGCCAGTACCCCCGGACTAGCGGAGAACACCGGGGAGCTGTTTTTT. The chain combines TRBV19 with TRBJ2-2; 10 nucleotides match TRBD2. V shed 7 bases, J shed 1 base, and the junction held 6 bases outside the gene matches. This CDR3 region has 16 residues. Germline values: CDR1 LNHDA, CDR2 SQIVND (reference sequence).